The 5 T cell receptor beta chains below were found in one sample sequenced in a study of T cells in Graves' hyperthyroidism and ophthalmopathy. Researchers took RNA transcripts and amplified the TCR beta CDR3 regions from them. TCR CDR3 regions were first amplified by RT-PCR with HTBI primers. From the multiplex PCR reads, TCRdb called clonotypes with MiXCR, one entry per CDR3 protein. The table includes 600,000 or so distinct CDR3 sequences, around 13% detected once. Sample: blood. These receptors originate from a woman between 50 and 59 years old with Graves' ophthalmopathy.

This clonotype was counted a few times. A single base separates this from a much larger clone, so it may be a read error. The chain is built from TRBV7-9 and TRBJ1-5, with D perhaps TRBD1 (6 bases). Trimming removed 0 bases from V and 5 bases from J, with 11 bases in between. Germline values: CDR1 SEHNR, CDR2 FQNEAQ (reference sequence). This CDR3 region has 15 residues. CDR3 sequence (DNA): TGTGCCAGCAGCTTAGCGGGGGGCCCCGATCAGCCCCAGCATTTT. It yields the protein CASSLAGGPDQPQHF. The entire variable domain, with the rest obtained from reference TRBV7-9 and TRBJ1-5, is as follows: DTGVSQNPRHKITKRGQNVTFRCDPISEHNRLYWYRQTLGQGPEFLTYFQNEAQLEKSRLLSDRFSAERPKGSFSTLEIQRTEQGDSAMYLCASSLAGGPDQPQHFGDGTRLSIL.

This clonotype was counted ten times or more. V usage is TRBV3-1 and J usage is TRBJ1-2; 7 nucleotides agree with TRBD1. The CDR3 runs 14 residues. V shed 6 bases and J 4 bases; nucleotides not matched to a gene: 8. Germline V gene lookup returns CDR1 LGHDT and CDR2 YNNKEL (reference sequence). In DNA form, the CDR3 reads TGTGCCAGCAGTCCCGACAGGGACGGCTATGGCTACACCTTC. It codes for CASSPDRDGYGYTF.

In this sample, this clonotype turned up many times. The rearrangement uses TRBV27 and TRBJ1-5, with TRBD1 matching 7 bases. J was trimmed by 6 bases and V by 3 bases; bases with no gene match: 5. Germline V CDR1 and CDR2: MNHEY, SMNVEV (reference sequence). The CDR3 runs 14 residues. The CDR3 bases are TGTGCCAGCAGTTTCAACAGGGGAAGTCAGCCCCAGCATTTT. Encoded protein: CASSFNRGSQPQHF.

This clonotype was detected many times. The chain is built from TRBV28 and TRBJ1-5; D uncertain. The CDR3 runs to 15 residues. V lost 6 bases and J 0 bases, leaving 12 bases between the germline ends. CDR1 and CDR2 (germline): MDHEN, SYDVKM. The chain's CDR3 is CASRSGGYSNQPQHF. CDR3 nucleotides: TGTGCCAGCAGATCGGGCGGATATAGCAATCAGCCCCAGCATTTT.

Points on this clonotype: One end of the junction does not line up with germline, which may come from a read error. V usage is TRBV5-1 and J usage is TRBJ2-1; 13 nucleotides match TRBD2. Germline CDR1 SGHRS, CDR2 YFSETQ. The CDR3 length is 18 residues. CDR3 DNA: TGCGCCAGCAGCACCGGGACTAGCGGGATAAGCTCCTACAATGGGCAGTTCTTC. This encodes CASSTGTSGISSYNGQFF. Full variable domain (rest looked up from reference TRBV5-1 and TRBJ2-1): KAGVTQTPRYLIKTRGQQVTLSCSPISGHRSVSWYQQTPGQGLQFLFEYFSETQRNKGNFPGRFSGRQFSNSRSEMNVSTLELGDSALYLCASSTGTSGISSYNGQFFGPGTRLTVL.